This T cell receptor beta chain was documented in a study of blood T cells in healthy people across ages. This CDR3 comprises 15 residues. The V and J ends lost 0 bases and 2 bases respectively, with 9 bases between them. The V gene's germline CDR1 is SGHRS and CDR2 YFSETQ. A J-beta primer mix and a sample-barcoded 5' primer were used in a second PCR of roughly 7 to 12 cycles. TCRdb recomputed calls from the 5' RACE reads with MiXCR, one row per CDR3 protein. The table records roughly 1 million distinct CDR3 sequences, 20% to 25% of them present only once. This clonotype was detected many times. A further study also used this sample, focusing on T cells of mothers and their children.

The sequencing input was blood. This receptor was identified in a girl under 10 years old in good health. The chain couples TRBV5-1 to TRBJ2-1; D uncertain. The DNA of the CDR3 is TGCGCCAGCAGCTTGGGCCTCCCCGCCTACAATGAGCAGTTCTTC. This codes for CASSLGLPAYNEQFF.